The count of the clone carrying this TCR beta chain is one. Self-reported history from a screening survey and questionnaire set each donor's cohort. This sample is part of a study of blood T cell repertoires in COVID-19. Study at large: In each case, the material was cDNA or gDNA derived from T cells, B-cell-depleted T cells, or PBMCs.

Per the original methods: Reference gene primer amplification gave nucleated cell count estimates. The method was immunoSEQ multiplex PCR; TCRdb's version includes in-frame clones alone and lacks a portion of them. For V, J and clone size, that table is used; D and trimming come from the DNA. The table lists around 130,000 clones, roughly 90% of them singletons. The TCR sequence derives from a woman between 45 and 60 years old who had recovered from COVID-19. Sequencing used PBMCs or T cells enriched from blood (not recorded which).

The CDR3, as DNA: TGTGCCAGCAGCTTAGTCAGGGAAGGAGCCATATATTTT. Residues: CASSLVREGAIYF. The rearrangement uses TRBV7-6 and TRBJ1-3; maybe TRBD1 (5 bases). The V gene's germline CDR1 is SGHVS and CDR2 FNYEAQ. The V end was cut by 1 base, the J end by 11 bases, with 12 bases between. The CDR3 spans 13 residues.